This T cell receptor beta chain was sequenced in a study of T cells in Graves' hyperthyroidism and ophthalmopathy. Turning to the study itself: Blood from the periphery was taken at initial diagnosis, before any treatment.

Hyperthyroidism patients were newly diagnosed, had disease duration under 2 months, and were aged 18 to 65 years. Cells are PBMCs isolated from about 10 ml of fresh blood. This clonotype was counted at least ten times. RNA transcripts yielded amplified TCR beta CDR3 regions. A first-round RT-PCR of the TCR CDR3 used the HTBI primer set. TCRdb re-derived calls from the multiplex PCR reads in MiXCR, one entry per CDR3 protein. Altogether nearly 600,000 distinct CDR3 sequences are present, approximately 15% being singletons, with the ten largest covering around 5.4%. Trimming cost V 3 bases and J 5 bases, with 14 bases left between them. CDR1 is KGHSH, CDR2 LQKENI, per germline. The CDR3 has 14 residues.

This clonotype originated in a woman aged 30 to 39 with Graves' hyperthyroidism that later progressed to Graves' ophthalmopathy. The rearrangement links TRBV18 to TRBJ2-7; D not certain. Material for sequencing was blood. The CDR3 spells CASSPLAESDEQYF. CDR3 bases: TGTGCCAGCTCACCCCTCGCTGAGTCTGACGAGCAGTACTTC.